This T cell receptor (beta chain) is drawn from a study of T cells in localized non-small cell lung cancer. Study-level results: Researchers found a median approximately 53 of the top 100 tumor clones in adjacent lung. There was higher T cell clonality in uninvolved adjacent lung than in tumor, and it was highest there.

Only in-frame clones appear in the TCRdb table, and some are missing; sequencing was by immunoSEQ multiplex PCR. The repertoire includes 970 or so clones, about 20% of them detected once, and around 20% sits in the top ten. There are 13 residues in the CDR3. Per the germline V gene, CDR1 is MDHEN and CDR2 is SYDVKM. V dropped 4 bases and J dropped 1 base, with 4 bases sitting between them. This clone was detected a few times. Its antigen is unknown. Here the sequenced sample was normal lung tissue next to the tumor, taken before any cancer treatment. This chain uses TRBV28 with TRBJ2-2; D is undetermined. This TCR was recovered from a male donor older than 55 with stage I lung adenocarcinoma. The CDR3: CASSSLNTGELFF. The CDR3 nucleotides are TGTGCCAGCAGTTCCCTGAACACCGGGGAGCTGTTTTTT.